A single sample is the source of the 2 T cell receptor beta chains below, sequenced in a study of molecular identifiers for immune sequencing clone quantification (dated by TCRdb to the late 2010s). Library construction relied on PCR. The sample was run on an Illumina HiSeq 4000. TCRdb reanalyzed the raw reads on its own, using fastp at Q25 for trimming and MiXCR for clone calling, and kept in-frame beta chains. Identical CDR3 protein sequences are pooled into one entry, listed with their most common genes and DNA. For this sample the table gives about 100,000 distinct CDR3 sequences, of which under 25% were detected only once. Jointly, the top ten make up around 1.1% of the sample. The sequencing input was naive CD8+ T cells from blood, with Jurkat cell RNA spiked in. Interpreted using the paper, the cell subset or site label stands for: FACS-sorted CD8+CD4-CCR7+CD45RA+ naive T cells. The source of these receptors is a human donor in good health. Some libraries in this study had Jurkat cell RNA spiked in.

This clonotype was counted many times. The genes are TRBV12-3 or TRBV12-4 and TRBJ2-5; D remains ambiguous. V lost 5 bases to trimming and J lost 1 base, with 14 bases between them. The CDR3 spans 15 residues. This chain's CDR3 is CASSHPSESQETQYF. CDR3 sequence (DNA): TGTGCCAGCAGTCACCCCTCCGAGTCCCAAGAGACCCAGTACTTC.

V gene TRBV30 combines with J gene TRBJ2-1; 9 nucleotides align to TRBD2. Germline V gives CDR1 GTSNPN, CDR2 SVGIG (reference sequence). CDR3 length: 19 amino acids. The ends lost 0 bases at V and 1 base at J; junction bases unmatched: 13. The DNA of the CDR3 is TGTGCCTGGAGTGTAGACCAGCGGGGGGTTCCTCAATCCTACAATGAGCAGTTCTTC. Protein sequence: CAWSVDQRGVPQSYNEQFF.